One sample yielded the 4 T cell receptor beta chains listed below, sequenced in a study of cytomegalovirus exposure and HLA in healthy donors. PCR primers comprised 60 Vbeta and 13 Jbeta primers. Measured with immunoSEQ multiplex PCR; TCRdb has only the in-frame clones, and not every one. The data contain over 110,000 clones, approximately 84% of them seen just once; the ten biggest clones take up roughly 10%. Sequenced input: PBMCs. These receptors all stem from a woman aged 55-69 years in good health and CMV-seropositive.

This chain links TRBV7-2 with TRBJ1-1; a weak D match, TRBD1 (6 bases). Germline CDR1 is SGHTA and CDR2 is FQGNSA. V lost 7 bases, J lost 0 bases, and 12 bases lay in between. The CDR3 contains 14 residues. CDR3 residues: CASTGTPMNTEAFF. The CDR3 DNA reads TGTGCCAGCACCGGGACACCCATGAACACTGAAGCTTTCTTT.

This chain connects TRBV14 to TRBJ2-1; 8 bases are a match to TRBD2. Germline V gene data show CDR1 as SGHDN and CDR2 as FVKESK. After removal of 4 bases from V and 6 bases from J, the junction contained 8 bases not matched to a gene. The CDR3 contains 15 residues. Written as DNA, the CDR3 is TGTGCCAGCAGCCCCACTAGCGGACCGTCCAATGAGCAGTTCTTC. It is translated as CASSPTSGPSNEQFF.

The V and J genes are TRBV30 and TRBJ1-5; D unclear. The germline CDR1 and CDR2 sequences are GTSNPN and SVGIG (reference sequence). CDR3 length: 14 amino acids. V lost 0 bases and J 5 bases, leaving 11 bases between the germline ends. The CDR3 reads CAWSVPGLDQPQHF. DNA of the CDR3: TGTGCCTGGAGTGTTCCCGGTCTCGATCAGCCCCAGCATTTT.

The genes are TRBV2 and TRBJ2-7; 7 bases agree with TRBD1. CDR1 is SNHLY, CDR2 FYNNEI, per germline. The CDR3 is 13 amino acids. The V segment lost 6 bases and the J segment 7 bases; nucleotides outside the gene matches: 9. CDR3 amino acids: CASSVDREGEQYF. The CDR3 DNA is TGTGCCAGCAGCGTCGACAGGGAAGGTGAGCAGTACTTC.